This paragraph reports one TCR beta chain. The data are from a study of read filtering for tumor transcriptome and immune sequencing. Study summary: RNA-seq yielded only roughly 80 to 1,300 TCR reads, IR-seq about 4.05 to 10.27 million.

Molecular barcoded adaptors covering alpha/delta and beta/gamma chains were used on around 370 ng RNA. A single record per CDR3 protein comes from TCRdb applying MiXCR to the reads. The repertoire holds tens of thousands of distinct CDR3 sequences, around 21% seen once, with 30% to 45% in the top ten. Germline V lookup: CDR1 LNHDA, CDR2 SQIVND (reference sequence). V lost 3 bases and J lost 12, with 12 bases in between. This CDR3 has 12 residues. The sequence was collected from a donor at least 40 years old with multiple myeloma. J is TRBJ2-1 and V is TRBV19; tentative D call: TRBD1 (6 bases). Sequencing was done on a sample of a population of CD138-negative cells sorted from bone marrow. Here the CDR3 reads CASSIPGAGQFF. CDR3 sequence (DNA): TGTGCCAGTAGTATTCCAGGGGCTGGGCAGTTCTTC. The variable domain in full, with the rest retrieved from reference TRBV19 and TRBJ2-1, is DGGITQSPKYLFRKEGQNVTLSCEQNLNHDAMYWYRQDPGQGLRLIYYSQIVNDFQKGDIAEGYSVSREKKESFPLTVTSAQKNPTAFYLCASSIPGAGQFFGPGTRLTVL.